This TCR beta chain stems from a study of technical replicates of blood from several donors. This clone showed up just once. V dropped 7 bases and J dropped 1 base, with 14 bases sitting between them. The CDR3 runs 14 residues. Germline V gene data show CDR1 as SGHRS and CDR2 as YFSETQ. Repertoires were generated with immunoSEQ multiplex PCR, while TCRdb's copy carries only in-frame clones and drops some. The repertoire includes 50,000 to 70,000 clones, about 94% of them detected once, and around 3% sits in the top ten. The receptor's source is a human donor in good health. Some clones in this sample may be carry-over from other donors' samples. Material: PBMCs. The chain couples TRBV5-1 to TRBJ1-1; perhaps TRBD1 as D (6 bases). The CDR3 sequence: CASSSGTPNTEAFF. CDR3 coding DNA: TGCGCCAGCTCATCCGGGACACCGAACACTGAAGCTTTCTTT. Supplemented by reference TRBV5-1 and TRBJ1-1, the full variable domain reads KAGVTQTPRYLIKTRGQQVTLSCSPISGHRSVSWYQQTPGQGLQFLFEYFSETQRNKGNFPGRFSGRQFSNSRSEMNVSTLELGDSALYLCASSSGTPNTEAFFGQGTRLTVV.